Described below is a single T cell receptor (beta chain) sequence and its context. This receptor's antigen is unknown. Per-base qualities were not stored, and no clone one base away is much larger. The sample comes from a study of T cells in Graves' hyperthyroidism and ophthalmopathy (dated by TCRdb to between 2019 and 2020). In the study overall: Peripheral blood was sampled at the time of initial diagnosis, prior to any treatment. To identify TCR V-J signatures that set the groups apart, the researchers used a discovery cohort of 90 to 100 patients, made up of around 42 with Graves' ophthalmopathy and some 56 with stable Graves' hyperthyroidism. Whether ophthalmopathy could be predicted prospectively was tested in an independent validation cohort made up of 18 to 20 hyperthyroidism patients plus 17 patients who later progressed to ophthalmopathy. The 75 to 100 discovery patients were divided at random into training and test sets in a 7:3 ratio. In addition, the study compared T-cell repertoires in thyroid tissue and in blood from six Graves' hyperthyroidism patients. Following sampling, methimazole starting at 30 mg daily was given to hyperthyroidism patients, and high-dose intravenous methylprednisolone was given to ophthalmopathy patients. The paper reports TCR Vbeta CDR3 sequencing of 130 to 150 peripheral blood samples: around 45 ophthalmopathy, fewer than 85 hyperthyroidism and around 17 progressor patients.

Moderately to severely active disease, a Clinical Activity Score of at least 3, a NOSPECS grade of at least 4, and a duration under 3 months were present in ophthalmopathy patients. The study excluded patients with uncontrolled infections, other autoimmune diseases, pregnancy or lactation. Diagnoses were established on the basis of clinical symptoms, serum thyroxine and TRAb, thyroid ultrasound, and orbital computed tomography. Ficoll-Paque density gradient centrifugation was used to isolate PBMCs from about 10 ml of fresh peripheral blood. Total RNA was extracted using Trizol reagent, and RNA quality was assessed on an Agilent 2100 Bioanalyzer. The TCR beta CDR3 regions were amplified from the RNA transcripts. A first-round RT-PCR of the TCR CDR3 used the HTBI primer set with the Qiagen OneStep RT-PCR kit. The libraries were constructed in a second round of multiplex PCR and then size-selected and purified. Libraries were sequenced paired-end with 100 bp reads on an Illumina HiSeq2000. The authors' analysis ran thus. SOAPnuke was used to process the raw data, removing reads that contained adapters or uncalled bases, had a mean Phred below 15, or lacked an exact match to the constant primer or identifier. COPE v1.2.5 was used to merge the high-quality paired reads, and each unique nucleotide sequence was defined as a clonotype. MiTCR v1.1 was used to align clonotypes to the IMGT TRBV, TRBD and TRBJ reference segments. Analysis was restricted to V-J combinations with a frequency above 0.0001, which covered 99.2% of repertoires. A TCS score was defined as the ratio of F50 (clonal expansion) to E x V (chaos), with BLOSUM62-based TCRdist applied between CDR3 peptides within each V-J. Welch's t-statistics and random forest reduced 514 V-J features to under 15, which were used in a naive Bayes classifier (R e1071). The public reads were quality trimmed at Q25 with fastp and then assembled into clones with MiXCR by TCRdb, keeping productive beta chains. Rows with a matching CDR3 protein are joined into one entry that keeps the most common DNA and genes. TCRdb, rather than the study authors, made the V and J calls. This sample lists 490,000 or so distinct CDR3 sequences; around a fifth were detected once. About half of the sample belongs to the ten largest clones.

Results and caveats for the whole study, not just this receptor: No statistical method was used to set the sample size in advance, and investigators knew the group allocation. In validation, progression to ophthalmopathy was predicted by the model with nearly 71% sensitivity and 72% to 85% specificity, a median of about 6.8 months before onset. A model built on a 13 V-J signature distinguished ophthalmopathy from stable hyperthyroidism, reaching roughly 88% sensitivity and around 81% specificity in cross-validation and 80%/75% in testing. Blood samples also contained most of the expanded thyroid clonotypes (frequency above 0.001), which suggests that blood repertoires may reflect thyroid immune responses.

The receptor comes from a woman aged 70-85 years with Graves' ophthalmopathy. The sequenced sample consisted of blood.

Here the CDR3 is given as CSARARVGYTF. The DNA sequence is TGCAGTGCTAGAGCCAGGGTTGGCTACACCTTC. Recombination joined TRBV20-1 with TRBJ1-2, with TRBD1 perhaps the D gene, on 5 matching bases. According to the germline V gene (reference sequence), CDR1 reads DFQATT and CDR2 reads SNEGSKA. From cysteine to phenylalanine, the CDR3 is 11 amino acids long. Only the CDR3 DNA stays, 33 bases, in frame from base 1. V and J are truncated by 1 base and 7 bases respectively, leaving an intervening sequence of 7 bases.